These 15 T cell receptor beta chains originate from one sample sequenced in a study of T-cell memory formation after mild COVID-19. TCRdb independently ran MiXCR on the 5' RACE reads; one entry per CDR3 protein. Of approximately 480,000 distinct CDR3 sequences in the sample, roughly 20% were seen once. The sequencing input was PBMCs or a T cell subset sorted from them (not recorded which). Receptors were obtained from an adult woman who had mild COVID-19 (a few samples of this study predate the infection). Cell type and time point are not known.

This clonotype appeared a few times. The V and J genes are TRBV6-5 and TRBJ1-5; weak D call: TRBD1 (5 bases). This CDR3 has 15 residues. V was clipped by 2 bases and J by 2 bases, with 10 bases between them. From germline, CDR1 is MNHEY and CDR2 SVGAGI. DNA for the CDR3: TGTGCCAGCAGTTACGCAGGGACGGGCAATCAGCCCCAGCATTTT. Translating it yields CASSYAGTGNQPQHF.

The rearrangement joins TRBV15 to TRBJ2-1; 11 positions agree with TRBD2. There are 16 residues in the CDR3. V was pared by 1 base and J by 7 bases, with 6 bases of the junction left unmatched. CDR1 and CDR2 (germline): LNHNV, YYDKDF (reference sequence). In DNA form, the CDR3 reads TGTGCCACCAGCAGAGTGTTACTAGCGGGAGAGAATGAGCAGTTCTTC. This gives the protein CATSRVLLAGENEQFF. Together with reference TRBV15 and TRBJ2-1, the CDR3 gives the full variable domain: DAMVIQNPRYQVTQFGKPVTLSCSQTLNHNVMYWYQQKSSQAPKLLFHYYDKDFNNEADTPDNFQSRRPNTSFCFLDIRSPGLGDTAMYLCATSRVLLAGENEQFFGPGTRLTVL.

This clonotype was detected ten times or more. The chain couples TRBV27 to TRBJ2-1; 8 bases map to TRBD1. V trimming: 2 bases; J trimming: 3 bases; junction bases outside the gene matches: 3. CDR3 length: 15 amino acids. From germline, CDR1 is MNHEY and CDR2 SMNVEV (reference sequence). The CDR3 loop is CASSLQGAVYNEQFF. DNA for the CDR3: TGTGCCAGCAGTTTACAGGGGGCGGTCTACAATGAGCAGTTCTTC.

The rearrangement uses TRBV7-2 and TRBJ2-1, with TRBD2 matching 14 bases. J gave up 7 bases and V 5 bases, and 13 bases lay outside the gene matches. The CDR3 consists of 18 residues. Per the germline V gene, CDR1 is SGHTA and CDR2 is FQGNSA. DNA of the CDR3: TGTGCCAGCAGCCCCCCGGGACTAGCGGGAGTCCCCGCGAATGAGCAGTTCTTC. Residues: CASSPPGLAGVPANEQFF.

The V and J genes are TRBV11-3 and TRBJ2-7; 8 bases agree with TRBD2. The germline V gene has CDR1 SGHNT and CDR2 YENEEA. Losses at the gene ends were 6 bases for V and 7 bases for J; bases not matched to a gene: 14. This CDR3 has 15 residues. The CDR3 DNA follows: TGTGCCAGCAGTAAATTTTATGGTAGCGGGATGGAGCAGTACTTC. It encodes CASSKFYGSGMEQYF.

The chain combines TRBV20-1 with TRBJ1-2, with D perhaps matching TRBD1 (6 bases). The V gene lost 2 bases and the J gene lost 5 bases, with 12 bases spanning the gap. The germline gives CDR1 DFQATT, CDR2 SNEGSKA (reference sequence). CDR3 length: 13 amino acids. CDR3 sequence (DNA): TGCAGTGCTAGAACCCGGACAGCTTATGGCTACACCTTC. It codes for CSARTRTAYGYTF.

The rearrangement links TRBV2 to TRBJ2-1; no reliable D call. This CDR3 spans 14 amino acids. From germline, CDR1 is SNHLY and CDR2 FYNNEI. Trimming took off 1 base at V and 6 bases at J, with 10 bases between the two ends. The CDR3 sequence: CASSEGSSFNEQFF. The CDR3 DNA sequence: TGTGCCAGCAGTGAAGGGAGTTCTTTCAATGAGCAGTTCTTC.

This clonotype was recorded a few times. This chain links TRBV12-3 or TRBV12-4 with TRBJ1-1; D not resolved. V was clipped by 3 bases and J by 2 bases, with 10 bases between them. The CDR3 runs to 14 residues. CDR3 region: CASSLAGFNTEAFF. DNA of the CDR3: TGTGCCAGCAGTTTGGCTGGGTTCAACACTGAAGCTTTCTTT.

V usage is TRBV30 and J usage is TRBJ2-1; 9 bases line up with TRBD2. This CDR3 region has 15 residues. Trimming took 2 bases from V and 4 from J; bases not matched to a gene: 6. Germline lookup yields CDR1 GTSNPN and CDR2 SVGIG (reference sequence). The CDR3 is CAWSSASGIYNEQFF. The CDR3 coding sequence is TGTGCCTGGAGTAGCGCTAGCGGGATATACAATGAGCAGTTCTTC.

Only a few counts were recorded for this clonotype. CDR3 in amino acids: CASSLMGYYNEQFF. CDR3 DNA sequence: TGTGCCAGCAGCTTAATGGGGTACTACAATGAGCAGTTCTTC. The chain is built from TRBV7-8 and TRBJ2-1; D gene ambiguous. The CDR3 extends over 14 amino acids. The germline V gene has CDR1 SGHVS and CDR2 FQNEAQ. The V end was cut by 2 bases, the J end by 3 bases, with 8 bases between.

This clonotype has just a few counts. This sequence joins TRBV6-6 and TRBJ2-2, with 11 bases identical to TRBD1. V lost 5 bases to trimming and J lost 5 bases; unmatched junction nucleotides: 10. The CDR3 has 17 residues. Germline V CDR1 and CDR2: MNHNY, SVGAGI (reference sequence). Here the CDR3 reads CASSIRTGGSRTGELFF. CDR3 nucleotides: TGTGCCAGCAGTATCCGGACAGGGGGCAGTCGGACCGGGGAGCTGTTTTTT.

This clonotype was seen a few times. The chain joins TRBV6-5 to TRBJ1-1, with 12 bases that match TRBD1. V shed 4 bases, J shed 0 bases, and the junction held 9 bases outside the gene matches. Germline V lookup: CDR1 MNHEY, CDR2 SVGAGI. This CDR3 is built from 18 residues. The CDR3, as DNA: TGTGCCAGCAGTTTAACACCGGGACAGGGGGCCTTGAACACTGAAGCTTTCTTT. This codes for CASSLTPGQGALNTEAFF.

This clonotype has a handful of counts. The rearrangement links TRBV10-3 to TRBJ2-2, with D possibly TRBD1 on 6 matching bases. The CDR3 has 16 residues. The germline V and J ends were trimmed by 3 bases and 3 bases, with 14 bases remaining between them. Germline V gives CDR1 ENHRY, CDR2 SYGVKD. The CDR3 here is CAISDPHGGDTGELFF. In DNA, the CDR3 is TGTGCCATCAGTGACCCACATGGGGGCGACACCGGGGAGCTGTTTTTT.

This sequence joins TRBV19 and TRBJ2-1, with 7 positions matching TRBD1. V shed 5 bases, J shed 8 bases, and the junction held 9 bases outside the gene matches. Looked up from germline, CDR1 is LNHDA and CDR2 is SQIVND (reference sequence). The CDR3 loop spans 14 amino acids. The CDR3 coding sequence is TGTGCCAGTAGTCCCTTCAGACAGGGCCATGAGCAGTTCTTC. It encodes CASSPFRQGHEQFF.

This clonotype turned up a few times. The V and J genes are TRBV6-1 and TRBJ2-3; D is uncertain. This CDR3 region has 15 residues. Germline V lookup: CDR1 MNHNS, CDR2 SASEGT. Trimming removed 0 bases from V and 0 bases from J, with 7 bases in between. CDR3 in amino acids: CASSEAPGSTDTQYF. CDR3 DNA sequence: TGTGCCAGCAGTGAAGCGCCCGGGAGCACAGATACGCAGTATTTT.